The 29 T cell receptor beta chains below all came from one sample that was sequenced in a study of post-analysis software for immune sequencing data. Included in the TCR beta cDNA libraries were unique molecular identifiers. TCRdb itself ran the PCR reads through MiXCR, one entry per CDR3 protein. Of under 900,000 distinct CDR3 sequences listed, roughly 50% are singletons. Study results and limitations: Patients used about five TRBV segments, including TRBV5-6, TRBV5-1 and TRBV20-1, more often than controls.

Antigen specificity for these receptors is unknown. Specimen: blood. The receptors derive from a girl aged 5 to 17 with multiple sclerosis.

This chain links TRBV3-1 with TRBJ1-2, with 9 nucleotides matching TRBD1. Per germline, CDR1 LGHDT and CDR2 YNNKEL (reference sequence). The CDR3 consists of 15 residues. V lost 0 bases to trimming and J lost 4 bases; unmatched junction nucleotides: 3. The chain's CDR3 is CASSQELTGGYGYTF. The CDR3 DNA is TGTGCCAGCAGCCAAGAACTGACAGGGGGCTATGGCTACACCTTC.

The rearrangement joins TRBV12-3 or TRBV12-4 to TRBJ2-1; TRBD2 agrees at 12 bases. The CDR3 spans 17 residues. V shed 6 bases, J shed 9 bases, and the junction held 15 bases outside the gene matches. The CDR3 DNA reads TGTGCCAGCAGACCCCTTAAGACTAGCGGGAGTCGTGGTGAGCAGTTCTTC. Translation: CASRPLKTSGSRGEQFF.

This chain joins TRBV12-3 or TRBV12-4 and TRBJ2-3; possibly TRBD1 or TRBD2 for D (6 bases each). Between the trimmed V and J ends, which lost 6 bases and 4 bases, there was a span of 23 bases. The CDR3 covers 17 residues. The CDR3 DNA follows: TGTGCCAGCAGCCCCGGGGGCTGGGAAACGGGCCCAGATACGCAGTATTTT. Amino acids: CASSPGGWETGPDTQYF.

The V gene is TRBV7-8, the J gene TRBJ2-1; possibly TRBD1 or TRBD2 for D (6 bases each). The CDR3 is 16 amino acids. Germline lookup yields CDR1 SGHVS and CDR2 FQNEAQ. V was shortened by 1 base and J by 4 bases, with 14 bases between the two germline ends. CDR3 sequence: CASSLVGGVGYNEQFF. The DNA for the CDR3 is TGTGCCAGCAGCTTAGTGGGGGGCGTGGGGTACAATGAGCAGTTCTTC. Drawing the rest from reference TRBV7-8 and TRBJ2-1, the complete variable domain is GAGVSQSPRYKVAKRGQDVALRCDPISGHVSLFWYQQALGQGPEFLTYFQNEAQLDKSGLPSDRFFAERPEGSVSTLKIQRTQQEDSAVYLCASSLVGGVGYNEQFFGPGTRLTVL.

This clonotype came up a few times. The rearrangement joins TRBV29-1 to TRBJ2-1; the D is unclear. The CDR3 contains 12 residues. The V end was cut by 5 bases, the J end by 6 bases, with 11 bases between. The germline CDR1 and CDR2 sequences are SQVTM and ANQGSEA. The CDR3 loop reads CSVSPSSNEQFF. CDR3 bases: TGCAGCGTTTCCCCGTCTAGCAATGAGCAGTTCTTC.

The chain joins TRBV20-1 to TRBJ2-4; the D gene could be TRBD1 or TRBD2 (5 bases each). Trimming took off 7 bases at V and 4 bases at J, with 8 bases between the two ends. Germline lookup yields CDR1 DFQATT and CDR2 SNEGSKA (reference sequence). This CDR3 spans 11 amino acids. This chain's CDR3 is CSGGPKNIQYF. The CDR3 DNA reads TGCAGTGGGGGACCAAAAAACATTCAGTACTTC.

This clonotype was picked up many times. The chain joins TRBV5-1 to TRBJ1-1; D is undetermined. The ends were cut back, 0 bases at V and 0 bases at J, with 3 bases in the middle. Germline CDR1 reads SGHRS; CDR2 reads YFSETQ. There are 13 residues in the CDR3. The CDR3 reads CASSLEVNTEAFF. Here the CDR3 DNA reads TGCGCCAGCAGCTTGGAGGTGAACACTGAAGCTTTCTTT.

This chain connects TRBV6-6 to TRBJ1-4; D is ambiguous. Deletions cut 8 bases from V and 3 bases from J, with 13 bases between. Per the germline V gene, CDR1 is MNHNY and CDR2 is SVGAGI (reference sequence). CDR3 length equals 14 residues. The CDR3 nucleotides read TGTGCCAGCGGGCCGACCTCTTCTAATGAAAAACTGTTTTTT. Translation gives CASGPTSSNEKLFF.

This chain uses TRBV6-6 with TRBJ1-1; D is ambiguous. The CDR3 runs to 13 residues. V was pared by 6 bases and J by 4 bases, with 12 bases between. Germline V gene lookup returns CDR1 MNHNY and CDR2 SVGAGI (reference sequence). CDR3 residues: CASRIPGSTEAFF. The DNA of the CDR3 is TGTGCCAGCAGGATCCCTGGCAGCACTGAAGCTTTCTTT.

The chain uses TRBV2 and TRBJ1-2, with D tentatively TRBD1 (6 bases). Germline V gene sequence: CDR1 SNHLY, CDR2 FYNNEI. The CDR3 is 15 amino acids. V shed 5 bases and J shed 4 bases, with 17 bases lying between them. The CDR3 nucleotides are TGTGCCAGCAGTCGAGGGGGGGCCAACTTCTATGGCTACACCTTC. Translation: CASSRGGANFYGYTF.

This chain joins TRBV28 and TRBJ1-2; possibly TRBD1 for D (5 bases). This CDR3 has 17 amino acids. With 8 bases removed from V and 4 bases from J, the gap between germline ends came to 26 bases. CDR1 MDHEN and CDR2 SYDVKM come from the germline V gene. In DNA, the CDR3 is TGTGCCAGCGATCCATGGGGCTCCTCGACGGGGGTCTATGGCTACACCTTC. Its protein product is CASDPWGSSTGVYGYTF.

This clonotype was detected only a few times. This chain connects TRBV20-1 to TRBJ2-7, with 13 bases lining up with TRBD2. CDR3 length equals 16 residues. The germline V gene encodes CDR1 DFQATT and CDR2 SNEGSKA (reference sequence). The junction had 9 bases not matched to a gene; V was cut back by 5 bases and J by 2 bases. CDR3 protein: CSAAGLAGVDAYEQYF. The CDR3 DNA sequence: TGCAGTGCTGCTGGACTAGCGGGAGTGGATGCCTACGAGCAGTACTTC.

This clonotype was observed a handful of times. The gene calls are TRBV20-1 and TRBJ2-3; maybe TRBD2 (5 bases). CDR3 length: 14 amino acids. V dropped 3 bases and J dropped 0 bases, with 10 bases sitting between them. Looked up from germline, CDR1 is DFQATT and CDR2 is SNEGSKA (reference sequence). CDR3 in DNA: TGCAGTGCTAGGAGCGGCCCTAGCACAGATACGCAGTATTTT. Its protein product is CSARSGPSTDTQYF.

This clonotype was detected a few times. The chain joins TRBV9 to TRBJ2-1; D might be TRBD2 (6 bases). Trimming stripped 0 bases from V and 0 bases from J, with 13 bases between. Germline V gene sequence: CDR1 SGDLS, CDR2 YYNGEE. The CDR3 is 17 residues long. CDR3 in amino acids: CASSVALASSSYNEQFF. The CDR3 DNA reads TGTGCCAGCAGCGTAGCTCTAGCGTCGAGCTCCTACAATGAGCAGTTCTTC.

The rearrangement joins TRBV10-3 to TRBJ2-1, with 9 bases aligning to TRBD2. The V segment lost 6 bases and the J segment 6 bases; nucleotides outside the gene matches: 12. This CDR3 has 16 residues. Germline V gene sequence: CDR1 ENHRY, CDR2 SYGVKD. As DNA, the CDR3 is TGTGCCATCAGCCTAACAGGGGCGGGAGGGCTCAATGAGCAGTTCTTC. It codes for CAISLTGAGGLNEQFF.

The chain has TRBV4-1 and TRBJ1-2, with TRBD1 matching 9 bases. J was trimmed by 6 bases and V by 3 bases; bases with no gene match: 8. The germline CDR1 and CDR2 sequences are MGHRA and YSYEKL. The CDR3 is 15 amino acids. The CDR3 DNA reads TGCGCCAGCAGCCAGCCCCGGACAGGGGCCCATGGCTACACCTTC. Residues: CASSQPRTGAHGYTF.

The chain joins TRBV12-3 or TRBV12-4 to TRBJ2-7, with 7 bases that match TRBD1. The CDR3 runs to 14 residues. The J segment lost 2 bases and the V segment lost 2 bases, leaving 3 bases of the junction unmatched. As DNA, the CDR3 is TGTGCCAGCAGTTTAAGGGGGCTTGCCTACGAGCAGTACTTC. It translates to CASSLRGLAYEQYF.

The chain combines TRBV12-3 or TRBV12-4 with TRBJ2-1; 7 nucleotides line up with TRBD2. The CDR3 totals 17 residues. Trimming at V came to 3 bases and at J to 6 bases, leaving 14 bases not matched to a gene. The CDR3, as DNA: TGTGCCAGCAGTTTGGGGACCGGACTAGTTACGGGCAATGAGCAGTTCTTC. Its protein product is CASSLGTGLVTGNEQFF.

V gene TRBV3-1 combines with J gene TRBJ2-1, with 7 bases fitting TRBD2. V was pared by 1 base and J by 9 bases, with 9 bases of the junction left unmatched. This CDR3 region has 15 residues. Germline CDR1 reads LGHDT; CDR2 reads YNNKEL (reference sequence). CDR3 nucleotides: TGTGCCAGCAGCCAAGTTCTCTCACCGGGAGGTGAGCAGTTCTTC. Translating it yields CASSQVLSPGGEQFF.

For this clonotype: An end of the junction does not agree with germline; a read error may underlie this. The chain employs TRBV14 and TRBJ2-5, with TRBD1 matching over 9 bases. The last part of the DNA fits TRBJ2-7 better; the J call may be wrong. This CDR3 region has 15 residues. CDR1 is SGHDN, CDR2 FVKESK, per germline. The CDR3 DNA sequence: TGTACCAGCAGCCTCGGACAGGGGTTTTTCTACGAGCAGTACTTC. Protein product: CTSSLGQGFFYEQYF.

The V call is TRBV7-6, the J call TRBJ2-3, with D possibly being TRBD2 (5 bases). CDR1 SGHVS and CDR2 FNYEAQ come from the germline V gene. CDR3 size: 15 residues. Trimming left V 5 bases short and J 6 bases short, with 18 bases between. The CDR3 coding sequence is TGTGCCAGCAGCCCGCGGACTGGAAGCCCCGATACGCAGTATTTT. Translation: CASSPRTGSPDTQYF.

V is TRBV7-9 and J is TRBJ2-5; 8 bases agree with TRBD1. The CDR3 covers 15 residues. J gave up 2 bases and V 5 bases, and 7 bases lay outside the gene matches. CDR1 is SEHNR, CDR2 FQNEAQ, per germline (reference sequence). The CDR3 reads CASSKGQGGQETQYF. DNA for the CDR3: TGTGCCAGCAGCAAAGGACAGGGTGGGCAAGAGACCCAGTACTTC.

V and J are TRBV30 and TRBJ2-3; D tentatively reads TRBD1 or TRBD2 (5 bases each). The CDR3 is 15 amino acids. Trimming shortened V by 1 base and J by 9 bases, and 20 bases separated the two germline ends. Germline V gene data show CDR1 as GTSNPN and CDR2 as SVGIG (reference sequence). The CDR3 sequence is CAWSGPAPMWGTQYF. DNA for the CDR3: TGTGCCTGGAGTGGTCCGGCCCCAATGTGGGGGACGCAGTATTTT.

This chain joins TRBV7-2 and TRBJ2-5, with D perhaps TRBD2 (6 bases). The ends were cut back, 0 bases at V and 11 bases at J, with 16 bases in the middle. The CDR3 extends over 14 amino acids. Germline V gives CDR1 SGHTA, CDR2 FQGNSA. The CDR3 loop reads CASSLAPGGREQYF. Here the CDR3 DNA reads TGTGCCAGCAGCTTAGCGCCCGGGGGAAGAGAGCAGTACTTC.

V and J are TRBV29-1 and TRBJ2-7, with D hard to call. The V end was cut by 1 base, the J end by 2 bases, with 12 bases between. This CDR3 is 14 amino acids long. Germline V gives CDR1 SQVTM, CDR2 ANQGSEA. This CDR3 reads CSVEGKGSPYEQYF. The CDR3 DNA reads as TGCAGCGTTGAAGGCAAAGGAAGTCCCTACGAGCAGTACTTC.

In DNA form, the CDR3 reads TGTGCCAGCAGCTTAGCTCAGAAGGGCCTAGCCTACGAGCAGTACTTC. It specifies CASSLAQKGLAYEQYF. The chain couples TRBV7-9 to TRBJ2-7; no firm D call. The V and J ends lost 0 bases and 2 bases respectively, with 14 bases between them. The CDR3 is 16 amino acids. Germline V gene data show CDR1 as SEHNR and CDR2 as FQNEAQ (reference sequence).

This clonotype has a handful of counts. The chain is built from TRBV6-1 and TRBJ2-5; D uncertain. V was cut by 2 bases and J by 0 bases, with 4 bases left in between. Germline V lookup: CDR1 MNHNS, CDR2 SASEGT. The CDR3 spans 13 residues. The CDR3 region has the DNA TGTGCCAGCAGTGAAATGTACCAAGAGACCCAGTACTTC. Its translation is CASSEMYQETQYF.

V is TRBV6-6 and J is TRBJ2-7; tentative D call: TRBD1 (6 bases). The CDR3 contains 14 residues. Germline-derived CDR1 and CDR2 are MNHNY and SVGAGI (reference sequence). V lost 6 bases, J lost 1 base, and 13 bases lay in between. CDR3 amino acids: CASSRDTRSYEQYF. CDR3 bases: TGTGCCAGCAGCCGGGACACTAGGTCCTACGAGCAGTACTTC.

The genes are TRBV29-1 and TRBJ2-1; 7 bases map to TRBD2. Germline V gene lookup returns CDR1 SQVTM and CDR2 ANQGSEA. The trim removed 3 bases at V and 11 bases at J, leaving 7 bases unmatched. The CDR3 is 12 residues long. The CDR3 DNA reads as TGCAGCGTTGAGGTGCGGGGGACTAAGCAGTTCTTC. Protein sequence: CSVEVRGTKQFF.